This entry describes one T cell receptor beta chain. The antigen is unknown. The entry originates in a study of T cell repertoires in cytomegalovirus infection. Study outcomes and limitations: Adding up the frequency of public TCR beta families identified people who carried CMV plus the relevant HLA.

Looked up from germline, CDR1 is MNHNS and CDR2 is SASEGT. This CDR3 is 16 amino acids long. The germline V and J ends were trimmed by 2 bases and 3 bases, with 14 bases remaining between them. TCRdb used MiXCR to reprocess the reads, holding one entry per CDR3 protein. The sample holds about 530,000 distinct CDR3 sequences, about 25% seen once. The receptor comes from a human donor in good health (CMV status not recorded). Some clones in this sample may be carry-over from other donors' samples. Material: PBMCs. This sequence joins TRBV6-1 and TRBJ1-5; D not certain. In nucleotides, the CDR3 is TGTGCCAGCAGTGAACCCCTCCACAGAAACAATCAGCCCCAGCATTTT. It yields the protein CASSEPLHRNNQPQHF.